This is a list of T cell receptor beta chains from one sample in a study of identical twins. A single record per CDR3 protein comes from TCRdb applying MiXCR to the 5' RACE reads. The top ten hold approximately 9.3% of the sample, which has under 300,000 distinct CDR3 sequences, about 14% seen once. The sequenced sample was memory (CD45RO+) T cells sorted from blood. The receptors originated from a woman under 30 in good health. Both conserved end residues are part of each CDR3. The order of the fields is J gene, clone size, V gene, D gene, CDR3 DNA, CDR3 protein. D genes are given only for firm matches. Clone size is stated in some rows and not others, as once, few, many or a class when expanded.

TRBJ2-5 | - | TRBV20-1 | - | TGCAGTGCTAGAGTTGGAATTCGGGGAGAGACCCAGTACTTC | CSARVGIRGETQYF
TRBJ2-3 | few | TRBV6-1 | TRBD1 | TGTGCCAGCAGGCGACAGGGCTCCACAGATACGCAGTATTTT | CASRRQGSTDTQYF
TRBJ2-7 | few | TRBV5-1 | - | TGCGCCAGCAGCTTTGGGACTTCCGACTACGAGCAGTACTTC | CASSFGTSDYEQYF
TRBJ2-7 | - | TRBV7-8 | TRBD2 | TGTGCCAGCAGACGACTAGCGGGACCGTCCTACGAGCAGTACTTC | CASRRLAGPSYEQYF
TRBJ2-3 | - | TRBV20-1 | - | TGCAGTGCTTATTTGGGAGGACATTCGTCAGATACGCAGTATTTT | CSAYLGGHSSDTQYF
TRBJ1-1 | - | TRBV5-5 | - | TGTGCCAGCAGCTTTTTGGACACTGAAGCTTTCTTT | CASSFLDTEAFF
TRBJ2-1 | few | TRBV9 | - | TGTGCCAGCAGCGCCATCCAAGGGGCGGGTGAGCAGTTCTTC | CASSAIQGAGEQFF
TRBJ2-5 | many | TRBV5-1 | - | TGCGCCAGCAAGGACAACCAAGAGACCCAGTACTTC | CASKDNQETQYF
TRBJ2-5 | few | TRBV9 | TRBD2 | TGTGCCAGCAGCGTAGGCCCTAGCGGGGGGGAAGAGACCCAGTACTTC | CASSVGPSGGEETQYF
TRBJ1-1 | many | TRBV6-5 | TRBD1 | TGTGCCAGCAGTTACTCAGAGGGGGCCGGCACTGAAGCTTTCTTT | CASSYSEGAGTEAFF
TRBJ1-1 | few | TRBV12-3/TRBV12-4 | - | TGTGCCAGCAGTTTAGGTGATTCGGGCCTACGAGGCACTGAAGCTTTCTTT | CASSLGDSGLRGTEAFF
TRBJ1-5 | - | TRBV12-3/TRBV12-4 | - | TGTGCCAGCAGTCCTTTACTGGCCAACGGGAATCAGCCCCAGCATTTT | CASSPLLANGNQPQHF
TRBJ2-1 | few | TRBV3-1 | - | TGTGCCAGCAGCCGGAGCGTCAGTGTGGAGTACAATGAGCAGTTCTTC | CASSRSVSVEYNEQFF
TRBJ1-1 | few | TRBV12-3/TRBV12-4 | - | TGTGCCAGCAGTCCGAACTACGGGGGCCGCGGGAACACTGAAGCTTTCTTT | CASSPNYGGRGNTEAFF